These 20 T cell receptor beta chains were all obtained from the same sample, sequenced in a study of blood T cell repertoires in COVID-19. The assay was immunoSEQ multiplex PCR, and TCRdb's table has in-frame clones only and misses some. The sample has under 70,000 clones, approximately 88% seen once. Sequenced sample: peripheral blood. All receptors derive from an older woman with COVID-19, enrolled during active disease.

This chain connects TRBV4-3 to TRBJ2-1, with D unclear. Germline CDR1 is LGHNA and CDR2 is YSLEER. CDR3 size: 12 residues. V was cut by 8 bases and J by 9 bases, with 14 bases left in between. The CDR3 sequence: CASAADFGEQFF. CDR3 nucleotides: TGCGCCAGCGCCGCAGACTTCGGTGAGCAGTTCTTC.

This clone was counted a single time. The chain carries TRBV2 and TRBJ1-6; 7 bases are shared with TRBD1. Germline V CDR1 and CDR2: SNHLY, FYNNEI. V trimming: 4 bases; J trimming: 9 bases; junction bases outside the gene matches: 9. The CDR3 runs to 15 residues. CDR3 nucleotide sequence: TGTGCCAGCAGTGTTATGGGACAGACGGGTTCACCCCTCCACTTT. This encodes CASSVMGQTGSPLHF.

The chain uses TRBV6-2 or TRBV6-3 and TRBJ2-7; tentatively, D is TRBD1 (6 bases). CDR1 is MNHEY, CDR2 SVGEGT, per germline. Trimming stripped 2 bases from V and 7 bases from J, with 12 bases between. The CDR3 length is 13 residues. The CDR3 reads CASSYTPGVEQYF. For the CDR3, the DNA is TGTGCCAGCAGTTACACCCCAGGGGTGGAGCAGTACTTC.

This chain links TRBV5-6 with TRBJ2-1; unclear D gene. V was shortened by 0 bases and J by 0 bases, with 7 bases between the two germline ends. Germline V lookup: CDR1 SGHDT, CDR2 YYEEEE. The CDR3 runs to 15 residues. The CDR3: CASSLDQFSYNEQFF. The CDR3 region has the DNA TGTGCCAGCAGCTTGGATCAGTTCTCCTACAATGAGCAGTTCTTC.

The count of this clone is one. This chain connects TRBV11-2 to TRBJ2-3; TRBD2 matches 15 bases. J was trimmed by 4 bases and V by 5 bases; bases with no gene match: 13. Germline V lookup: CDR1 SGHAT, CDR2 FQNNGV. This CDR3 is built from 19 residues. This CDR3 reads CASSPGPGLAGGDADTQYF. In nucleotides, the CDR3 is TGTGCCAGCAGCCCCGGCCCTGGACTAGCGGGAGGGGACGCAGATACGCAGTATTTT.

The chain is built from TRBV30 and TRBJ1-3; D call uncertain. This CDR3 has 13 amino acids. The V end was cut by 0 bases, the J end by 7 bases, with 10 bases between. From germline, CDR1 is GTSNPN and CDR2 SVGIG (reference sequence). DNA for the CDR3: TGTGCCTGGAGTGTAGGAGGGCTGAACACCATATATTTT. Translating gives CAWSVGGLNTIYF.

V is TRBV6-5 and J is TRBJ1-2; no clear D. CDR1 and CDR2 from the germline V gene are MNHEY and SVGAGI. There are 15 residues in the CDR3. The ends were cut back, 4 bases at V and 4 bases at J, with 16 bases in the middle. The CDR3 sequence: CASSSRDFFSYGYTF. CDR3 DNA sequence: TGTGCCAGCAGTTCCCGGGATTTCTTCTCCTATGGCTACACCTTC.

This sequence joins TRBV9 and TRBJ2-3; 12 nucleotides agree with TRBD2. The CDR3 runs to 14 residues. Trimming cost V 4 bases and J 7 bases; bases outside gene matches: 4. CDR1 SGDLS and CDR2 YYNGEE come from the germline V gene. CDR3: CASSSSGGANTQYF. CDR3 DNA: TGTGCCAGCAGCTCTAGCGGGGGGGCTAATACGCAGTATTTT.

The gene calls are TRBV5-1 and TRBJ2-5; the D gene is possibly TRBD2 (5 bases). This CDR3 spans 13 amino acids. V lost 6 bases and J lost 3, with 12 bases in between. CDR1 is SGHRS and CDR2 is YFSETQ in the germline V gene. The CDR3 region is CASTPGMEETQYF. CDR3 in DNA: TGCGCCAGCACCCCGGGGATGGAAGAGACCCAGTACTTC.

This chain uses TRBV18 with TRBJ1-6; tentatively, D is TRBD1 (5 bases). Looked up from germline, CDR1 is KGHSH and CDR2 is LQKENI. The CDR3 has 14 residues. V lost 6 bases and J lost 11, with 17 bases in between. The CDR3 here is CASSQGRGDTPLHF. CDR3 nucleotides: TGTGCCAGCTCCCAAGGGAGGGGAGACACACCCCTCCACTTT.

This clone appeared once. V usage is TRBV24-1 and J usage is TRBJ2-3; D remains ambiguous. Germline V CDR1 and CDR2: KGHDR, SFDVKD. The CDR3 runs 14 residues. Trimming took 2 bases from V and 2 from J, leaving 7 bases between them. The CDR3 nucleotides are TGTGCCACCAGTGATTCGACAAACACAGATACGCAGTATTTT. Protein product: CATSDSTNTDTQYF.

V and J are TRBV29-1 and TRBJ2-7, with a possible D match to TRBD2 (6 bases). V was clipped by 3 bases and J by 2 bases, with 8 bases between them. The CDR3 runs to 12 residues. The germline gives CDR1 SQVTM, CDR2 ANQGSEA. The CDR3 DNA follows: TGCAGCGTTGACGGGGGACCCTACGAGCAGTACTTC. This codes for CSVDGGPYEQYF.

V gene TRBV5-4 combines with J gene TRBJ1-2; TRBD1 matches 10 bases. Germline-derived CDR1 and CDR2 are SGHNT and YYREEE (reference sequence). Trimming cost V 6 bases and J 8 bases; bases outside gene matches: 13. The CDR3 contains 15 residues. CDR3 DNA: TGTGCCAGCACCCACCGTGGGGACAGGGGCAAGGGCTACACCTTC. This encodes CASTHRGDRGKGYTF.

The chain links TRBV20-1 to TRBJ2-7, with 12 bases aligning to TRBD2. Trimming cost V 3 bases and J 3 bases; bases outside gene matches: 6. The germline CDR1 and CDR2 sequences are DFQATT and SNEGSKA (reference sequence). This CDR3 has 15 amino acids. The CDR3 DNA sequence: TGCAGTGCTAGTCCGCTAGCGGGAGGGCTCTACGAGCAGTACTTC. The encoded protein is CSASPLAGGLYEQYF.

This clone was observed once. The chain has TRBV5-4 and TRBJ1-1, with TRBD1 matching over 11 bases. CDR1 and CDR2 from the germline V gene are SGHNT and YYREEE (reference sequence). CDR3 size: 16 residues. After removal of 2 bases from V and 0 bases from J, the junction contained 3 bases not matched to a gene. In nucleotides, the CDR3 is TGTGCCAGCAGCTTCGGGACAGGGGGAATGAACACTGAAGCTTTCTTT. Translating it yields CASSFGTGGMNTEAFF. The full variable domain, with the rest looked up from reference TRBV5-4 and TRBJ1-1, is ETGVTQSPTHLIKTRGQQVTLRCSSQSGHNTVSWYQQALGQGPQFIFQYYREEENGRGNFPPRFSGLQFPNYSSELNVNALELDDSALYLCASSFGTGGMNTEAFFGQGTRLTVV.

CDR3: CASSFRDRDNSPLHF. The CDR3 nucleotides read TGTGCCAGCAGCTTTCGGGACAGGGATAATTCACCCCTCCACTTT. The rearrangement joins TRBV3-1 (or the pseudogene TRBV3-2) to TRBJ1-6, with 9 bases that match TRBD1. The junction had 4 bases not matched to a gene; V was cut back by 5 bases and J by 5 bases. Germline-derived CDR1 and CDR2 are LGHDT and YNNKEL (reference sequence). This CDR3 has 15 residues.

The chain uses TRBV9 and TRBJ1-6; 7 nucleotides agree with TRBD1. CDR1 and CDR2 (germline): SGDLS, YYNGEE. V shed 0 bases and J 7 bases; nucleotides not matched to a gene: 4. This CDR3 has 15 amino acids. The CDR3 DNA reads TGTGCCAGCAGCGTAGCGACAGGGTCCAATTCACCCCTCCACTTT. It is translated as CASSVATGSNSPLHF.

The V call is TRBV5-3, the J call TRBJ2-2, with 10 bases fitting TRBD1. TRBV5-3 is noted as an ORF with a role that remains uncertain. V lost 6 bases to trimming and J lost 5 bases; unmatched junction nucleotides: 7. The CDR3 contains 15 residues. DNA for the CDR3: TGTGCCAGAATCCGGGACAGGGGTCGGACCGGGGAGCTGTTTTTT. Its protein is CARIRDRGRTGELFF.

The V and J genes are TRBV4-3 and TRBJ2-4; 7 nucleotides match TRBD2. This CDR3 is built from 15 residues. Germline V lookup: CDR1 LGHNA, CDR2 YSLEER. V was clipped by 0 bases and J by 6 bases; unmatched bases: 5. In nucleotides, the CDR3 is TGCGCCAGCAGCCAAGATCTAATAGCGGGAAACATTCAGTACTTC. Encoded protein: CASSQDLIAGNIQYF.

The chain combines TRBV7-2 with TRBJ2-1, with TRBD2 matching 8 bases. This CDR3 has 15 amino acids. V was clipped by 5 bases and J by 4 bases; unmatched bases: 7. The V gene's germline CDR1 is SGHTA and CDR2 FQGNSA. CDR3 bases: TGTGCCAGCAGCAGAACGACTAGCGCTTACAATGAGCAGTTCTTC. It specifies CASSRTTSAYNEQFF.